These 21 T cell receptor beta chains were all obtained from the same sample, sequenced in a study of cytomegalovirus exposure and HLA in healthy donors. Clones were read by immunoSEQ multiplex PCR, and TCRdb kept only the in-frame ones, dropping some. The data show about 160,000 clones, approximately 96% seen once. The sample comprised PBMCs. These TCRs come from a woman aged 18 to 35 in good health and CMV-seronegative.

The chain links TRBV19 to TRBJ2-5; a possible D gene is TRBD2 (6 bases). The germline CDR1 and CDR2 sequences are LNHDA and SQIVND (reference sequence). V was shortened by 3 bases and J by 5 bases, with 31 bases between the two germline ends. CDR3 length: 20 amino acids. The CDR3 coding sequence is TGTGCCAGTAGTATCCAAACTAGTTCCACCGGGGCCCTAGGGAGGGAGACCCAGTACTTC. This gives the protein CASSIQTSSTGALGRETQYF.

CDR3: CASSTRGLIYNSPLHF. The CDR3 region has the DNA TGTGCCAGCAGCACCAGGGGGTTGATTTATAATTCACCCCTCCACTTT. The chain uses TRBV2 and TRBJ1-6, with 7 bases lining up with TRBD1. The CDR3 totals 16 residues. Unmatched junction bases numbered 9, after V lost 6 bases and J lost 4 bases. Germline lookup yields CDR1 SNHLY and CDR2 FYNNEI.

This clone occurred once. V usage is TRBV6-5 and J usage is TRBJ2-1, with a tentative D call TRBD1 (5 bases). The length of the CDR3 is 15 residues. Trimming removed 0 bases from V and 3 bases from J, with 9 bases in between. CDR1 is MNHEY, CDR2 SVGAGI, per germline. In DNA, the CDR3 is TGTGCCAGCAGTTACTCGTCAGGGTTCTACAATGAGCAGTTCTTC. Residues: CASSYSSGFYNEQFF.

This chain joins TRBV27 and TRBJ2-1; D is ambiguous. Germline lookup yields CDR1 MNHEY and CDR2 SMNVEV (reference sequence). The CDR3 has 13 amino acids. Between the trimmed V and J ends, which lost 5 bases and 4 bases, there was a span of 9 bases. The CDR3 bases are TGTGCCAGCAGTACCACAGTTTACAATGAGCAGTTCTTC. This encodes CASSTTVYNEQFF.

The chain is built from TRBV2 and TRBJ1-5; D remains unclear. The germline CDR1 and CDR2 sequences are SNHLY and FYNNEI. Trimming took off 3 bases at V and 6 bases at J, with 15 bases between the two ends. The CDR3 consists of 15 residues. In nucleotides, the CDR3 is TGTGCCAGCAGTGATGAAGGGCTTGGGAGTCAGCCCCAGCATTTT. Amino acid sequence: CASSDEGLGSQPQHF.

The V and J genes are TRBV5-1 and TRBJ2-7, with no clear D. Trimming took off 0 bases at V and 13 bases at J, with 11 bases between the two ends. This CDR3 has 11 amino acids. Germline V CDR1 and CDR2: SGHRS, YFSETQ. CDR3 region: CASSLDRVRYF. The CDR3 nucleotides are TGCGCCAGCAGCTTGGATAGAGTTCGATACTTC. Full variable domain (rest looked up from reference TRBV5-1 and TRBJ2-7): KAGVTQTPRYLIKTRGQQVTLSCSPISGHRSVSWYQQTPGQGLQFLFEYFSETQRNKGNFPGRFSGRQFSNSRSEMNVSTLELGDSALYLCASSLDRVRYFGPGTRLTVT.

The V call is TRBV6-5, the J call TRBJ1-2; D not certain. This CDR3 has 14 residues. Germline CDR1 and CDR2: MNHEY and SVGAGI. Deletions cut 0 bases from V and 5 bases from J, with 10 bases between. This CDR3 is CASSYSLGKYGYTF. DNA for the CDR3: TGTGCCAGCAGTTACTCGCTCGGGAAATATGGCTACACCTTC.

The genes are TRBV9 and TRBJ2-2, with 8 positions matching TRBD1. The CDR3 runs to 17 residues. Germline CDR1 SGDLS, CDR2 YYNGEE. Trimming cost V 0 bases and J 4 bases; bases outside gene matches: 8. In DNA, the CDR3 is TGTGCCAGCAGCGTAGCTTTGGCAGGGGGCGGCACCGGGGAGCTGTTTTTT. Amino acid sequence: CASSVALAGGGTGELFF.

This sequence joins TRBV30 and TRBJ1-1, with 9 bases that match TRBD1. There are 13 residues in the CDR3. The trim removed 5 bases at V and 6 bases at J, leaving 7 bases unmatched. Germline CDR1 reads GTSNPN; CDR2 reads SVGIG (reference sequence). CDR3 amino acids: CAWGTGKVAEAFF. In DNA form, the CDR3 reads TGTGCCTGGGGGACAGGGAAGGTAGCTGAAGCTTTCTTT.

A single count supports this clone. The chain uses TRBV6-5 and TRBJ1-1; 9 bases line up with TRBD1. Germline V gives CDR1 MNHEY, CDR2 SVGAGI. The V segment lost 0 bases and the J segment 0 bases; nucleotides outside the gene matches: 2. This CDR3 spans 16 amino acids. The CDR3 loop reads CASSYSGTGLNTEAFF. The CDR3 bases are TGTGCCAGCAGTTACTCCGGGACAGGGTTGAACACTGAAGCTTTCTTT.

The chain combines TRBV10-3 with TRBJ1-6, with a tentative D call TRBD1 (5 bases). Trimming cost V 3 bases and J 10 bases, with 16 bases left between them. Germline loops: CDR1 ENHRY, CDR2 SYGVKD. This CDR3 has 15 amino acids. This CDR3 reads CAISEGPGVGSPLHF. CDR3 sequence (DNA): TGTGCCATCAGTGAAGGGCCGGGGGTTGGATCACCCCTCCACTTT.

The CDR3 DNA follows: TGTGCCAGCAGCGGGGGACTAGCGGGGCCCTACGAGCAGTACTTC. Its protein product is CASSGGLAGPYEQYF. The chain employs TRBV7-2 and TRBJ2-7, with 13 bases identical to TRBD2. V was pared by 5 bases and J by 2 bases, with 3 bases of the junction left unmatched. The germline CDR1 and CDR2 sequences are SGHTA and FQGNSA. The CDR3 consists of 15 residues.

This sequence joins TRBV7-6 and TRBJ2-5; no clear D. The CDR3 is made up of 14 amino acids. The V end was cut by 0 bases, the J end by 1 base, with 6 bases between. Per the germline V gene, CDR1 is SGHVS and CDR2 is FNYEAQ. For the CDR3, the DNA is TGTGCCAGCAGCTTAGCGGCAGTCCAAGAGACCCAGTACTTC. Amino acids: CASSLAAVQETQYF. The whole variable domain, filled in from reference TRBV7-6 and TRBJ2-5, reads GAGVSQSPRYKVTKRGQDVALRCDPISGHVSLYWYRQALGQGPEFLTYFNYEAQQDKSGLPNDRFSAERPEGSISTLTIQRTEQRDSAMYRCASSLAAVQETQYFGPGTRLLVL.

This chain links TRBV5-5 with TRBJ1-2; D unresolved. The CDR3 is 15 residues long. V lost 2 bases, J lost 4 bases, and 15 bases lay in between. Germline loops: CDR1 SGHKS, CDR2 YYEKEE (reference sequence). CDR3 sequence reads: CASSFALNRIYGYTF. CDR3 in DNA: TGTGCCAGCAGCTTTGCCCTGAACAGAATCTATGGCTACACCTTC.

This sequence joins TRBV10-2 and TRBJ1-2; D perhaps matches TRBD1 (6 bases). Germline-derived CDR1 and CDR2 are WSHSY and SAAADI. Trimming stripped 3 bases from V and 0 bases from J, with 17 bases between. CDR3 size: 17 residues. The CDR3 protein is CASSDFGQQYANYGYTF. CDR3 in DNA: TGCGCCAGCAGTGACTTTGGACAGCAGTACGCTAACTATGGCTACACCTTC.

The CDR3 loop is CASSHERGASYNEQFF. The CDR3 DNA reads TGTGCCAGCAGTCATGAGCGGGGGGCCTCCTACAATGAGCAGTTCTTC. The chain recombines TRBV11-1 with TRBJ2-1; the match to TRBD2 covers 9 bases. The CDR3 loop spans 16 amino acids. Germline lookup yields CDR1 SGHAT and CDR2 FQDESV (reference sequence). V shed 6 bases and J 0 bases; nucleotides not matched to a gene: 6. The entire variable domain, with the rest obtained from reference TRBV11-1 and TRBJ2-1, is as follows: EAEVAQSPRYKITEKSQAVAFWCDPISGHATLYWYRQILGQGPELLVQFQDESVVDDSQLPKDRFSAERLKGVDSTLKIQPAELGDSAMYLCASSHERGASYNEQFFGPGTRLTVL.

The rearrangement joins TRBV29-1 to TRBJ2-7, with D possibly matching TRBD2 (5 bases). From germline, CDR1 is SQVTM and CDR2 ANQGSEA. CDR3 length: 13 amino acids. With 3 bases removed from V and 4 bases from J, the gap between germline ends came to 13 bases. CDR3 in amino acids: CSVETGKGYEQYF. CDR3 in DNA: TGCAGCGTTGAGACCGGGAAAGGATACGAGCAGTACTTC.

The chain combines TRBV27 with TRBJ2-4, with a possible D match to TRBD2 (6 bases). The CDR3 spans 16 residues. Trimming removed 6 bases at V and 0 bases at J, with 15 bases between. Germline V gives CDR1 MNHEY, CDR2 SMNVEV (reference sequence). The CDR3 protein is CASRGGLGLAKNIQYF. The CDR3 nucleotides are TGTGCCAGCAGGGGGGGACTGGGCTTAGCCAAAAACATTCAGTACTTC.

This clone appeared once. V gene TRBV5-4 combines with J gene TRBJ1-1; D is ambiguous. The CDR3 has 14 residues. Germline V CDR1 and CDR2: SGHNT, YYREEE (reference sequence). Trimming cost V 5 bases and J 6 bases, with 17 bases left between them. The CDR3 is CASRSGGSVSEAFF. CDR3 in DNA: TGTGCCAGCAGATCGGGTGGGTCGGTCTCTGAAGCTTTCTTT.

CDR3 loop: CASSLEDRGSVYTF. For the CDR3, the DNA is TGCGCCAGCAGCTTGGAGGACAGGGGTAGTGTCTACACCTTC. The chain couples TRBV5-1 to TRBJ1-2; TRBD1 aligns across 9 bases. The trim removed 0 bases at V and 10 bases at J, leaving 7 bases unmatched. The CDR3 is 14 amino acids. The germline V gene has CDR1 SGHRS and CDR2 YFSETQ.

Written as DNA, the CDR3 is TGTGCCAGTAGTATCGGGGGACAGGGGCTACTTGGCTACACCTTC. The encoded protein is CASSIGGQGLLGYTF. The chain joins TRBV19 to TRBJ1-2, with 10 bases aligning to TRBD1. CDR3 size: 15 residues. Germline V gene data show CDR1 as LNHDA and CDR2 as SQIVND (reference sequence). The V and J ends lost 3 bases and 7 bases, in that order; junction bases with no gene match: 8.